Presented here are 28 T cell receptor beta chains from one specimen sequenced in a study of early stage breast cancer tumors. The repertoire was sequenced with immunoSEQ multiplex PCR; TCRdb's copy has only in-frame clones and lacks some. The sample consists of 25,000 to 35,000 clones, roughly 50% of them appearing once. Sequencing was carried out using breast tumor tissue. The source of these receptors is a person aged 45 to 59 with breast cancer.

This chain links TRBV11-1 with TRBJ2-1, with 10 bases matching TRBD2. Germline assignment: CDR1 SGHAT and CDR2 FQDESV (reference sequence). With V trimmed by 5 bases and J by 5 bases, 6 bases remained unmatched. The CDR3 consists of 15 residues. In DNA, the CDR3 is TGTGCCAGCAGCACCGGGACTAGCGTAGACAATGAGCAGTTCTTC. Protein product: CASSTGTSVDNEQFF.

This chain connects TRBV19 to TRBJ2-7, with 11 bases aligning to TRBD2. The CDR3 covers 16 residues. The germline CDR1 and CDR2 sequences are LNHDA and SQIVND (reference sequence). The ends lost 4 bases at V and 1 base at J; junction bases unmatched: 6. In nucleotides, the CDR3 is TGTGCCAGTAGTAAAACCGGGACTAGCGGATCCTACGAGCAGTACTTC. It translates to CASSKTGTSGSYEQYF.

In its sample, this clone was seen a few times. V is TRBV7-9 and J is TRBJ1-4; 7 bases line up with TRBD1. J was trimmed by 5 bases and V by 3 bases; bases with no gene match: 6. This CDR3 contains 15 residues. Germline V lookup: CDR1 SEHNR, CDR2 FQNEAQ (reference sequence). Written as DNA, the CDR3 is TGTGCCAGCAGCTTGCCGGGACAGAACAATGAAAAACTGTTTTTT. This sequence encodes CASSLPGQNNEKLFF.

V gene TRBV19 combines with J gene TRBJ2-7, with 10 bases aligning to TRBD2. Germline-derived CDR1 and CDR2 are LNHDA and SQIVND (reference sequence). The ends lost 5 bases at V and 1 base at J; junction bases unmatched: 11. This CDR3 contains 17 residues. The DNA of the CDR3 is TGTGCCAGTAGTCGGAGTAGTGGGACTAGCGAATCCTACGAGCAGTACTTC. This encodes CASSRSSGTSESYEQYF.

The chain couples TRBV4-1 to TRBJ2-1, with 9 bases lining up with TRBD2. Per the germline V gene, CDR1 is MGHRA and CDR2 is YSYEKL. The ends lost 4 bases at V and 6 bases at J; junction bases unmatched: 13. The CDR3 runs to 17 residues. The CDR3 protein is CASSLRVAGVASNEQFF. In nucleotides, the CDR3 is TGCGCCAGCAGCCTTCGAGTAGCGGGAGTTGCCAGCAATGAGCAGTTCTTC.

This clone was seen a single time. The gene calls are TRBV6-1 and TRBJ2-4; D is perhaps TRBD2 (5 bases). The CDR3 contains 18 residues. CDR1 is MNHNS and CDR2 is SASEGT in the germline V gene. V gave up 4 bases and J gave up 1 base, with 20 bases separating them. CDR3 in amino acids: CASSAGSRYMSAKNIQYF. CDR3 nucleotide sequence: TGTGCCAGCAGTGCGGGGTCCCGCTATATGTCGGCCAAAAACATTCAGTACTTC.

The V call is TRBV19, the J call TRBJ1-5; D might be TRBD1 (5 bases). V was trimmed by 3 bases and J by 5 bases, leaving 14 bases between them. The CDR3 has 15 amino acids. Germline assignment: CDR1 LNHDA and CDR2 SQIVND (reference sequence). This CDR3 reads CASSILGQSDQPQHF. The DNA of the CDR3 is TGTGCCAGTAGTATTTTGGGGCAATCCGATCAGCCCCAGCATTTT.

This chain links TRBV11-2 with TRBJ1-2; 7 nucleotides line up with TRBD1. V shed 1 base and J 6 bases; nucleotides not matched to a gene: 2. Germline CDR1 reads SGHAT; CDR2 reads FQNNGV. The CDR3 covers 13 residues. Written as DNA, the CDR3 is TGTGCCAGCAGCTTAGTGGGGACAGATGGCTACACCTTC. Protein: CASSLVGTDGYTF.

The genes are TRBV10-3 and TRBJ2-7, with 7 bases lining up with TRBD2. Germline loops: CDR1 ENHRY, CDR2 SYGVKD. This CDR3 has 15 residues. V trimming: 0 bases; J trimming: 5 bases; junction bases outside the gene matches: 7. CDR3 sequence: CAISESGGRGDEQYF. The CDR3 nucleotides are TGTGCCATCAGTGAGTCGGGGGGGAGAGGCGACGAGCAGTACTTC.

This clone came up a few times. J is TRBJ2-3 and V is TRBV7-3, with no clear D. V lost 5 bases and J 4 bases, leaving 13 bases between the germline ends. Germline CDR1 reads SGHTA; CDR2 reads FQGTGA. The length of the CDR3 is 14 residues. The CDR3: CASSTSPRADTQYF. The CDR3 DNA sequence: TGTGCCAGCAGCACGTCGCCCCGGGCAGATACGCAGTATTTT.

This clone showed up just a few times. The genes are TRBV5-1 and TRBJ1-2; D gene uncertain. Looked up from germline, CDR1 is SGHRS and CDR2 is YFSETQ. V lost 4 bases and J lost 4, with 11 bases in between. This CDR3 spans 13 amino acids. This chain's CDR3 is CASSPSPRYGYTF. The CDR3 nucleotides read TGCGCCAGCAGCCCCAGCCCTCGCTATGGCTACACCTTC.

This clone appeared a single time. The rearrangement links TRBV4-2 to TRBJ2-7; 7 nucleotides line up with TRBD2. This CDR3 comprises 15 residues. Per the germline V gene, CDR1 is LGHNA and CDR2 is YNFKEQ. Losses at the gene ends were 1 base for V and 4 bases for J; bases not matched to a gene: 7. Here the CDR3 reads CASSQARGEGYEQYF. CDR3 coding DNA: TGTGCCAGCAGCCAAGCCCGGGGGGAAGGATACGAGCAGTACTTC.

V usage is TRBV6-6 and J usage is TRBJ2-7, with D perhaps matching TRBD1 (6 bases). V was clipped by 11 bases and J by 2 bases, with 19 bases between them. Germline values: CDR1 MNHNY, CDR2 SVGAGI (reference sequence). This CDR3 comprises 14 residues. The CDR3 DNA reads TGTGCCGTCCGGGCACAGGGTATGACCTACGAGCAGTACTTC. Residues: CAVRAQGMTYEQYF.

The chain couples TRBV6-1 to TRBJ1-2; the D gene is possibly TRBD1 (6 bases). V shed 7 bases and J shed 2 bases, with 14 bases lying between them. CDR1 MNHNS and CDR2 SASEGT come from the germline V gene. There are 14 residues in the CDR3. In DNA form, the CDR3 reads TGTGCCAGCAAGATTGGGGGCCTAAACTATGGCTACACCTTC. Translated, it gives CASKIGGLNYGYTF.

The CDR3 region is CSVVTGRLPEAFF. Here the CDR3 DNA reads TGCAGCGTTGTGACAGGGCGGTTACCTGAAGCTTTCTTT. V is TRBV29-1 and J is TRBJ1-1, with TRBD1 identical over 7 bases. Losses at the gene ends were 4 bases for V and 6 bases for J; bases not matched to a gene: 8. Germline assignment: CDR1 SQVTM and CDR2 ANQGSEA. This CDR3 region has 13 residues. Complete variable domain (other parts from reference TRBV29-1 and TRBJ1-1): SAVISQKPSRDICQRGTSLTIQCQVDSQVTMMFWYRQQPGQSLTLIATANQGSEATYESGFVIDKFPISRPNLTFSTLTVSNMSPEDSSIYLCSVVTGRLPEAFFGQGTRLTVV.

The chain has TRBV19 and TRBJ2-2; D possibly matches TRBD1 or TRBD2 (5 bases each). The CDR3 runs to 15 residues. Germline-derived CDR1 and CDR2 are LNHDA and SQIVND (reference sequence). Between the trimmed V and J ends, which lost 9 bases and 1 base, there was a span of 15 bases. The CDR3: CASSGGTGNTGELFF. CDR3 sequence (DNA): TGTGCCAGCTCTGGGGGTACCGGGAACACCGGGGAGCTGTTTTTT.

The chain's CDR3 is CASSFGSYNEQFF. The CDR3 bases are TGCGCCAGCAGCTTTGGGAGTTACAATGAGCAGTTCTTC. The rearrangement links TRBV5-1 to TRBJ2-1; maybe TRBD2 (5 bases). Trimming left V 2 bases short and J 4 bases short, with 7 bases between. Germline V gene data show CDR1 as SGHRS and CDR2 as YFSETQ. The CDR3 sequence is 13 residues long.

This clone was found a few times. The chain recombines TRBV30 with TRBJ2-1, with unresolved D. Germline CDR1 reads GTSNPN; CDR2 reads SVGIG (reference sequence). The CDR3 is made up of 12 amino acids. Trimming pared 3 bases from V and 5 bases from J, leaving 8 bases between. CDR3 nucleotides: TGTGCCTGGAGCATTCTTGACAATGAGCAGTTCTTC. This codes for CAWSILDNEQFF.

The gene calls are TRBV29-1 and TRBJ2-5, with 8 bases aligning to TRBD2. Germline-derived CDR1 and CDR2 are SQVTM and ANQGSEA. The CDR3 totals 14 residues. V was pared by 1 base and J by 1 base, with 2 bases of the junction left unmatched. CDR3 sequence reads: CSVEGTSSQETQYF. The CDR3 DNA reads TGCAGCGTTGAAGGGACTAGCAGCCAAGAGACCCAGTACTTC.

This clone was seen only once. The chain carries TRBV19 and TRBJ2-3; 7 nucleotides line up with TRBD1. Germline CDR1 is LNHDA and CDR2 is SQIVND (reference sequence). This CDR3 comprises 17 residues. Germline trimming cut 6 bases from V and 0 bases from J; bases unmatched to any gene: 12. CDR3 sequence reads: CASSRQGGIPSTDTQYF. The CDR3 DNA reads TGTGCCAGTAGCCGACAGGGTGGGATCCCTAGCACAGATACGCAGTATTTT.

The V gene is TRBV10-3, the J gene TRBJ2-3, with D possibly being TRBD2 (6 bases). Trimming removed 6 bases at V and 0 bases at J, with 13 bases between. Germline lookup yields CDR1 ENHRY and CDR2 SYGVKD. The CDR3 totals 15 residues. This chain's CDR3 is CAIRTGLQSTDTQYF. DNA for the CDR3: TGTGCCATCAGAACAGGACTACAAAGCACAGATACGCAGTATTTT.

V gene TRBV5-1 combines with J gene TRBJ2-7; TRBD1 matches 9 bases. CDR3 length: 15 amino acids. Germline assignment: CDR1 SGHRS and CDR2 YFSETQ. J was trimmed by 5 bases and V by 4 bases; bases with no gene match: 10. CDR3 sequence reads: CASSLPGTGYHEQYF. As DNA, the CDR3 is TGCGCCAGCAGCCTCCCCGGGACAGGGTACCACGAGCAGTACTTC.

This chain links TRBV5-1 with TRBJ2-3; D gene ambiguous. Germline V gene data show CDR1 as SGHRS and CDR2 as YFSETQ. V was cut by 4 bases and J by 0 bases, with 12 bases left in between. The CDR3 loop spans 15 amino acids. CDR3 loop: CASSIQDTSTDTQYF. CDR3 in DNA: TGCGCCAGCAGCATCCAGGATACTAGCACAGATACGCAGTATTTT.

A few counts support this clone. The CDR3 here is CASSPGTGGDWETQYF. In DNA, the CDR3 is TGTGCCAGTAGTCCAGGGACAGGGGGCGACTGGGAGACCCAGTACTTC. This chain links TRBV19 with TRBJ2-5, with TRBD1 matching over 12 bases. The CDR3 is made up of 16 amino acids. V shed 5 bases, J shed 5 bases, and the junction held 9 bases outside the gene matches. Germline CDR1 is LNHDA and CDR2 is SQIVND (reference sequence).

V and J are TRBV5-4 and TRBJ2-7; 15 bases map to TRBD2. This CDR3 has 15 residues. The J segment lost 7 bases and the V segment lost 4 bases, leaving 6 bases of the junction unmatched. Germline V gene data show CDR1 as SGHNT and CDR2 as YYREEE (reference sequence). This chain's CDR3 is CASSTGLAGGLEQYF. CDR3 nucleotide sequence: TGTGCCAGCAGCACCGGACTAGCGGGAGGGCTTGAGCAGTACTTC.

This clone is medium-sized within its sample. The chain joins TRBV5-1 to TRBJ1-1, with 7 nucleotides matching TRBD1. CDR3 length equals 15 residues. Germline V gene lookup returns CDR1 SGHRS and CDR2 YFSETQ. Germline trimming cut 3 bases from V and 7 bases from J; bases unmatched to any gene: 12. The CDR3 loop is CASSSTTGRAYEAFF. The CDR3 bases are TGCGCCAGCAGCTCAACGACAGGGAGAGCCTATGAAGCTTTCTTT.

This clone came up a few times. As DNA, the CDR3 is TGTGCCAGCAGTTACTCGATCGGGATGGGCTATGGCTACACCTTC. Protein sequence: CASSYSIGMGYGYTF. The V and J genes are TRBV6-5 and TRBJ1-2; D gene ambiguous. The germline gives CDR1 MNHEY, CDR2 SVGAGI. The V and J ends lost 0 bases and 4 bases respectively, with 12 bases between them. This CDR3 region has 15 residues.

The rearrangement links TRBV11-2 to TRBJ2-1; perhaps TRBD2 as D (5 bases). CDR1 SGHAT and CDR2 FQNNGV come from the germline V gene. V lost 2 bases, J lost 0 bases, and 14 bases lay in between. CDR3 length: 17 residues. The CDR3 coding sequence is TGTGCCAGCAGCTTACGGTTAGCGTATAGCTCCTACAATGAGCAGTTCTTC. It specifies CASSLRLAYSSYNEQFF.